These T cell receptor beta chains were read from a single sample in a study of a mutant IDH1 vaccine in newly diagnosed glioma. The repertoire was sequenced with immunoSEQ multiplex PCR; TCRdb's copy has only in-frame clones and lacks some. The sample has 20,000 to 25,000 clones, about nine tenths seen once; the top ten hold 9.2%. This specimen consisted of PBMCs, obtained from a glioma patient treated with radiotherapy, temozolomide or both. These receptors were obtained from a man aged 25-40 years with glioma. Both conserved end residues are part of each CDR3. Each record gives: clone size, D gene, V gene, J gene, CDR3 protein, CDR3 DNA. The D gene is left open where the match is weak. Clone size is not always given. Where it is, it says once, few, many or a class for expanded clones.

-	-	TRBV5-1	TRBJ2-2	CASSLEGLNTGELFF	TGCGCCAGCAGCTTGGAAGGCCTGAACACCGGGGAGCTGTTTTTT
few	TRBD2	TRBV7-9	TRBJ2-5	CASSTPTSGSETQYF	TGTGCCAGCAGCACCCCGACTAGCGGGAGCGAGACCCAGTACTTC
once	-	TRBV5-1	TRBJ2-5	CASSPTRMETQYF	TGCGCCAGCAGCCCAACACGGATGGAGACCCAGTACTTC
-	TRBD2	TRBV5-1	TRBJ2-3	CASRPGLAGPDTQYF	TGCGCCAGCAGACCGGGACTAGCGGGACCAGATACGCAGTATTTT
once	-	TRBV19	TRBJ1-1	CASSIAGTNTEAFF	TGTGCCAGTAGTATCGCCGGGACGAACACTGAAGCTTTCTTT
-	-	TRBV5-6	TRBJ2-5	CASSLRTTSPVGETQYF	TGTGCCAGCAGCTTGAGGACTACATCGCCCGTCGGGGAGACCCAGTACTTC
-	TRBD2	TRBV19	TRBJ2-7	CASSIQGDYSYEQYF	TGTGCCAGTAGTATACAAGGGGACTACTCCTACGAGCAGTACTTC
-	-	TRBV30	TRBJ2-5	CAWSESHQETQYF	TGTGCCTGGAGTGAGAGTCATCAAGAGACCCAGTACTTC
-	TRBD2	TRBV11-2	TRBJ2-5	CASSSTAGGGIETQYF	TGTGCCAGCAGCAGTACAGCGGGAGGTGGAATAGAGACCCAGTACTTC
few	TRBD1	TRBV5-3	TRBJ2-2	CARSSDRGQNTGELFF	TGTGCCAGAAGCTCCGACAGGGGGCAGAACACCGGGGAGCTGTTTTTT
once	-	TRBV4-1	TRBJ1-5	CASSQAPTVSSNQPQHF	TGCGCCAGCAGCCAGGCCCCGACAGTTAGTAGCAATCAGCCCCAGCATTTT
once	TRBD2	TRBV29-1	TRBJ2-7	CSVGGRAAYEQYF	TGCAGCGTCGGAGGGAGGGCCGCGTACGAGCAGTACTTC
once	TRBD1	TRBV4-2	TRBJ1-2	CASSQVGAGGGYGYTF	TGTGCCAGCAGCCAAGTTGGGGCAGGGGGTGGCTATGGCTACACCTTC
-	TRBD2	TRBV4-1	TRBJ2-3	CASKHSDGGSSDTQYF	TGCGCCAGCAAGCACTCGGACGGCGGGAGCTCAGATACGCAGTATTTT
-	-	TRBV5-1	TRBJ2-2	CASSRSGTGELFF	TGCGCCAGCAGCCGGAGTGGAACCGGGGAGCTGTTTTTT
-	-	TRBV18	TRBJ2-1	CASSPPILPYNEQFF	TGTGCCAGCTCACCACCGATACTCCCGTACAATGAGCAGTTCTTC
-	-	TRBV5-1	TRBJ1-4	CASTSGGGNEKLFF	TGCGCCAGCACTTCGGGAGGGGGGAATGAAAAACTGTTTTTT
-	-	TRBV7-9	TRBJ2-7	CASSLGRAVTYEQYF	TGTGCCAGCAGCTTAGGGAGGGCAGTCACCTACGAGCAGTACTTC
-	TRBD1	TRBV4-1	TRBJ1-6	CASSQTEAGTGAYNSPLHF	TGCGCCAGCAGCCAAACCGAGGCAGGGACAGGGGCATATAATTCACCCCTCCACTTT